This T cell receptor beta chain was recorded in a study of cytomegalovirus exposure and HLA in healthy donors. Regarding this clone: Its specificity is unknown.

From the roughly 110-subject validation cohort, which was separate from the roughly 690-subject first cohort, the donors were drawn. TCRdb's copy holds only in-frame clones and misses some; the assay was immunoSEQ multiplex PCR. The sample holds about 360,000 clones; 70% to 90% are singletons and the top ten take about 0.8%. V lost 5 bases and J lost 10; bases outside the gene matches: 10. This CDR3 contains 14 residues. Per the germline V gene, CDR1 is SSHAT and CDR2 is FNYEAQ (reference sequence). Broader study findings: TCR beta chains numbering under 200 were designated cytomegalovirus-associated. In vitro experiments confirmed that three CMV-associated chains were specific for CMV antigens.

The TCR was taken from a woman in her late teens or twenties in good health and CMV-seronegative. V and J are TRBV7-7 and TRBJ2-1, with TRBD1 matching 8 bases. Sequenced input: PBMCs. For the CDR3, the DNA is TGTGCCAGCAGCCCCCGACAGGGGATAGACGAGCAGTTCTTC. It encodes CASSPRQGIDEQFF.